These 8 T cell receptor beta chains share one sample of origin, sequenced in a study of blood T cell repertoires in COVID-19. The data were produced by immunoSEQ multiplex PCR, yet TCRdb's version contains in-frame clones alone and is incomplete. The sample has almost 100,000 clones; approximately 86% are singletons. Sequencing input: peripheral blood. The receptor source for this set is a man aged 45-65 years with acute or convalescent COVID-19.

This clone was observed a handful of times. This chain joins TRBV2 and TRBJ2-2; TRBD2 matches at 11 bases. Germline V gene sequence: CDR1 SNHLY, CDR2 FYNNEI. Trimming took 7 bases from V and 1 from J; bases not matched to a gene: 2. The CDR3 runs 15 residues. The CDR3 protein is CASTLAGGNTGELFF. Here the CDR3 DNA reads TGTGCCAGCACCCTAGCGGGAGGGAACACCGGGGAGCTGTTTTTT.

The rearrangement uses TRBV14 and TRBJ2-7; perhaps TRBD1 as D (5 bases). The CDR3 consists of 11 residues. V lost 8 bases and J lost 3, with 8 bases in between. Looked up from germline, CDR1 is SGHDN and CDR2 is FVKESK. The CDR3 DNA is TGTGCCAGCGGACAATTCTACGAGCAGTACTTC. It specifies CASGQFYEQYF.

The chain combines TRBV27 with TRBJ1-1; D might be TRBD1 (6 bases). Looked up from germline, CDR1 is MNHEY and CDR2 is SMNVEV (reference sequence). V shed 3 bases and J shed 1 base, with 9 bases lying between them. The CDR3 length is 14 residues. The CDR3 loop reads CASSFAGENTEAFF. The CDR3 region has the DNA TGTGCCAGCAGTTTTGCAGGGGAGAACACTGAAGCTTTCTTT.

The rearrangement joins TRBV6-6 to TRBJ2-2; TRBD2 matches at 11 bases. V lost 6 bases to trimming and J lost 4 bases; unmatched junction nucleotides: 7. Germline CDR1 MNHNY, CDR2 SVGAGI (reference sequence). The CDR3 contains 16 residues. The CDR3 bases are TGTGCCAGCAGCCAAGGACTAGCGGGCGGCACCGGGGAGCTGTTTTTT. It specifies CASSQGLAGGTGELFF.

The CDR3 DNA is TGCGCCAGCAGCTCGACGGGACAGGGGCGCGAGCAGTACTTC. Protein product: CASSSTGQGREQYF. The gene calls are TRBV5-1 and TRBJ2-7; 10 bases match TRBD1. The CDR3 spans 14 residues. The germline CDR1 and CDR2 sequences are SGHRS and YFSETQ. V lost 3 bases, J lost 6 bases, and 6 bases stayed unmatched.

This clone was picked up a small number of times. The CDR3 region is CASKPGQGNYGYTF. CDR3 nucleotides: TGTGCCAGCAAACCGGGACAGGGAAACTATGGCTACACCTTC. The J gene is TRBJ1-2, the V gene TRBV3-1 (or the pseudogene TRBV3-2); TRBD1 matches 9 bases. CDR3 length: 14 amino acids. CDR1 and CDR2 from the germline V gene are LGHDT and YNNKEL (reference sequence). Trimming cost V 7 bases and J 2 bases; bases outside gene matches: 5.

This clone appeared once. J is TRBJ2-3 and V is TRBV15, with TRBD2 identical over 8 bases. CDR3 length: 14 residues. Germline V gene lookup returns CDR1 LNHNV and CDR2 YYDKDF (reference sequence). V was clipped by 7 bases and J by 3 bases; unmatched bases: 6. The CDR3 spells CATTTASGTDTQYF. DNA for the CDR3: TGTGCCACCACCACGGCTAGCGGGACAGATACGCAGTATTTT. The whole variable domain, filled in from reference TRBV15 and TRBJ2-3, reads DAMVIQNPRYQVTQFGKPVTLSCSQTLNHNVMYWYQQKSSQAPKLLFHYYDKDFNNEADTPDNFQSRRPNTSFCFLDIRSPGLGDTAMYLCATTTASGTDTQYFGPGTRLTVL.

The V and J genes are TRBV27 and TRBJ1-1, with D perhaps matching TRBD1 (5 bases). Germline CDR1 MNHEY, CDR2 SMNVEV (reference sequence). Trimming took off 3 bases at V and 3 bases at J, with 17 bases between the two ends. This CDR3 has 16 residues. CDR3 bases: TGTGCCAGCAGTTTTTTGTCACGCGGGACGGACACTGAAGCTTTCTTT. Translated: CASSFLSRGTDTEAFF.